This record looks at one TCR beta chain sequence and its context. The sample holds one count of this clone. The antigen this receptor binds is unknown. Per-base qualities were not stored, and no clone one base away is much larger. This specimen includes other DNA sequences encoding the same CDR3. The entry originates in a study of glioma-infiltrating T cells after dendritic cell vaccination (dated by TCRdb to about 2016). About the investigation overall: The cohort comprised approximately 15 glioblastoma patients from Phase I and II dendritic cell vaccination trials, 9 newly diagnosed and 6 with recurrent disease. Tumor-infiltrating lymphocyte content was quantified and tumor and blood repertoires were compared in dendritic cell-vaccinated glioblastoma patients by deep sequencing of TCR beta CDR3 regions. Each patient got three intradermal injections of the dendritic cell vaccine, spaced at biweekly intervals, in the arm below the axilla. Patients received autologous tumor lysate-pulsed dendritic cell vaccination between about 2003 and 2013. The vaccine consisted of monocyte-derived dendritic cells cultured seven days with IL-4 and GM-CSF, then pulsed overnight with autologous tumor lysate. Survival after dendritic cell vaccination was correlated with TCR sequencing metrics, including TIL content and tumor-blood repertoire overlap.

The immunoSEQ assay amplified TCRB CDR3 regions from approximately 2 micrograms of genomic DNA, or from all available DNA when less than that amount was available. For multiplex PCR, 60 forward primers for TCR V beta segments and 13 reverse primers for J beta segments were used. Synthetic control templates were spiked into each sample at limiting dilution to estimate reads per starting template. Reads of 87 bp were generated by sequencing on the Illumina HiSeq System. Per the authors' processing: PCR and sequencing errors were removed by a nearest neighbor algorithm that merged closely related sequences. TCR overlap was defined as the percentage of unique tumor TCR beta sequences that were also present in the same patient's peripheral blood. What TCRdb holds here is the immuneACCESS table cut down to in-frame rearrangements. Part of the clones is not present; checked against another copy, under half of the missing clones reflect an unresolved V gene, and the others are unexplained. For V, J and clone size, that table is used; D and trimming come from the DNA. The sample data list about 100,000 clones, and approximately 80% of these were observed just once. About 5.7% of the sample lies in the top ten.

The study at large found these results: The cohort was small and heterogeneous, few patients had complete blood and tumor sets, and even fewer had initial-recurrent tumor pairs. The three-group TCR overlap response model was characterized as speculative, and prospective validation of the model was stated to be required. TCR clonality showed no direct relationship with survival, which suggests that a diverse polyclonal response may be important. After dendritic cell vaccination, a higher estimated pretreatment TIL content predicted longer time to progression and overall survival.

This specimen's time point label, interpreted: after dendritic cell vaccination, including at tumor progression/relapse. To be selected, patients needed enough residual fresh-frozen tumor tissue and more than two years of available survival data. Although molecular status otherwise differed among the glioblastoma patients, no patient had an isocitrate dehydrogenase mutation. PBMC were collected before vaccination, two weeks after the third vaccination, and at tumor progression if progression occurred. The Qiagen DNeasy Blood extraction Kit was used to extract genomic DNA. A distance of 5 bases separates the germline ends of V and J, which lose 3 bases and 1 base respectively. The germline V gene (reference sequence) gives CDR1 as MNHEY and CDR2 as SMNVEV. From the cysteine up to the phenylalanine, the CDR3 has a length of 13 residues. Only the CDR3 DNA is retained, 39 bases long and in frame from the first base.

The material was blood, obtained after dendritic cell vaccination. The origin of this receptor is a human donor with glioblastoma. The receptor chain draws on TRBV27 and TRBJ2-3; 5 matching bases give a weak D call of TRBD1. The sequenced DNA is TGTGCCAGCAGTTTCAGGGGCACAGATACGCAGTATTTT. This is translated as CASSFRGTDTQYF.